The following is a T cell receptor (beta chain) sequence with its context. No antigen is known for it. This sample stems from a study of cytomegalovirus exposure and HLA in healthy donors. Study outcomes and limitations: For most TCR sequences rarity was the rule, although some public TCRs occurred in many donors. It was 164 TCR beta chains that were listed as cytomegalovirus-associated. As was reported, the classifier diagnosed cytomegalovirus status with high specificity and sensitivity.

TCRdb keeps only in-frame clones here, not all; method: immunoSEQ multiplex PCR. Here the sample spans about 170,000 clones, about 96% being singletons. V was clipped by 5 bases and J by 4 bases, with 15 bases between them. Germline CDR1 is SGHTA and CDR2 is FQGNSA. The CDR3 is 16 amino acids. The TCR comes from a woman aged 18-30 years in good health and CMV-seronegative. This sequence joins TRBV7-2 and TRBJ1-6; possibly TRBD1 for D (6 bases). The sample consisted of PBMCs. CDR3 sequence reads: CASSETGTKYNSPLHF. The CDR3 DNA reads TGTGCCAGCAGCGAGACCGGGACAAAATATAATTCACCCCTCCACTTT. Filled out from reference TRBV7-2 and TRBJ1-6, the complete variable domain reads GAGVSQSPSNKVTEKGKDVELRCDPISGHTALYWYRQSLGQGLEFLIYFQGNSAPDKSGLPSDRFSAERTGGSVSTLTIQRTQQEDSAVYLCASSETGTKYNSPLHFGNGTRLTVT.